This T cell receptor (beta chain) was sequenced during a study of blood T cell repertoires in COVID-19. Study context: Researchers got acute and convalescent COVID-19 samples from the United States, Italy and Spain. The cDNA or gDNA used as material had been derived from T cells, B-cell-depleted T cells, or PBMCs.

Per the study methods: Amplification of reference gene primers provided the estimated nucleated cell counts. Sequencing was performed with immunoSEQ multiplex PCR; in TCRdb, only in-frame clones are kept and a portion is missing. Clonal size and the V and J genes are those of that table, whereas D and trimming came from the DNA. The sample includes 100,000 or so clones, 80% to 95% of them seen just once. Germline CDR1 is SNHLY and CDR2 is FYNNEI. This CDR3 contains 16 residues. V lost 5 bases to trimming and J lost 4 bases; unmatched junction nucleotides: 8. The receptor comes from a man between 50 and 59 years old with active COVID-19. The V and J genes are TRBV2 and TRBJ2-3, with TRBD2 matching over 11 bases. The specimen sequenced was peripheral blood. The DNA of the CDR3 is TGTGCCAGCAGTCCTATAGCGGGAGGGCGCGCAGATACGCAGTATTTT. Residues: CASSPIAGGRADTQYF.